Below, one T cell receptor (beta chain) is given with its context. Its antigen remains unknown. Generated by immunoSEQ multiplex PCR, the TCRdb table keeps only in-frame clones and is missing some. The data contain under 45,000 clones, around 80% of them singletons. Per the germline V gene, CDR1 is SGHTA and CDR2 is FQGTGA. The V end was cut by 1 base, the J end by 1 base, with 5 bases between. The CDR3 is 13 residues long. This sample was included in a study of immune evolution from preneoplasia to lung adenocarcinoma. Overall study results and limits: Top clone frequencies peaked in normal lung, apparently declining through invasive adenocarcinoma. T cell clonality was higher in KRAS-mutant than EGFR-mutant or wild-type nodules.

Sequencing was performed on FFPE invasive lung adenocarcinoma tissue. The receptor comes from a person between 60 and 69 years old with lung adenocarcinoma. V gene TRBV7-3 combines with J gene TRBJ2-7; D remains unclear. As DNA, the CDR3 is TGTGCCAGCAGCTTAAAACATTCCTACGAGCAGTACTTC. This translates into CASSLKHSYEQYF.